The present entry profiles one T cell receptor (beta chain) with its context. The data are from a study of blood T cell repertoires in COVID-19. As for the study in general: Researchers got acute and convalescent COVID-19 samples from the United States, Italy and Spain. T cells, B-cell-depleted T cells, or PBMCs provided the cDNA or gDNA that served as material.

Generated by immunoSEQ multiplex PCR, the TCRdb table keeps only in-frame clones and is missing some. There are over 150,000 clones in the sample; 70% to 90% occur only once, and 1.5% to 2% lies in the top ten. The V and J ends lost 4 bases and 4 bases respectively, with 15 bases between them. The CDR3 is made up of 14 amino acids. Germline CDR1 and CDR2: SGDLS and YYNGEE. The TCR comes from a man younger than 35 who had recovered from COVID-19. The chain uses TRBV9 and TRBJ2-7; D not resolved. Material: peripheral blood. The CDR3 loop reads CASSLSPGSYEQYF. The CDR3 nucleotides are TGTGCCAGCAGCTTGAGCCCTGGTTCATACGAGCAGTACTTC.